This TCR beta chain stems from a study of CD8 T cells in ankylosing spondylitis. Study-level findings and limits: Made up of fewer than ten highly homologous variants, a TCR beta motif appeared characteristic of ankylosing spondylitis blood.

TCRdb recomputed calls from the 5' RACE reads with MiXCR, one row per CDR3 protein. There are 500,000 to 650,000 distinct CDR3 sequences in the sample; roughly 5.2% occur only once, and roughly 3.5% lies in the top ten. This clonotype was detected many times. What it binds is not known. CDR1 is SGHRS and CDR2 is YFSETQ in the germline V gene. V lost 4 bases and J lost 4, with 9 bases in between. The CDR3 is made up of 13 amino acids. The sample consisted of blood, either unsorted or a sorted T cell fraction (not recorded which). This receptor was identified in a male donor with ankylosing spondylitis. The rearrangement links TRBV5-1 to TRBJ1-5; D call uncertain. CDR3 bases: TGCGCCAGCAGCCCCAACCCTAATCAGCCCCAGCATTTT. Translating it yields CASSPNPNQPQHF.